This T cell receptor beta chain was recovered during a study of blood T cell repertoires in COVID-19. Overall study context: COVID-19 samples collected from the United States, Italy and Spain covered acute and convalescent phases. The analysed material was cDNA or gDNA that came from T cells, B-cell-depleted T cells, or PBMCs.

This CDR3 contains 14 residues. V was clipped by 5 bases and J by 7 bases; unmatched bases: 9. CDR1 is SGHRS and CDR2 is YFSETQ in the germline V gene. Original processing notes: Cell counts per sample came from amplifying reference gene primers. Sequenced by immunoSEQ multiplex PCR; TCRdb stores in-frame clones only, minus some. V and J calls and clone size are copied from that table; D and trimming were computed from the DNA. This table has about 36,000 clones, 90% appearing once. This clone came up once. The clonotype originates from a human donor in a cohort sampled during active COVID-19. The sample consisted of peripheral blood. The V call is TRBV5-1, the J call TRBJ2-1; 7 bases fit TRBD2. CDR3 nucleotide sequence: TGCGCCAGCAGGGGAGCGGGGTCTAGGAATGAGCAGTTCTTC. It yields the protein CASRGAGSRNEQFF.